This TCR beta chain was captured by sequencing in a study of blood T cell repertoires in COVID-19. Looking at the study overall: Specimens from acute and convalescent COVID-19 originated in the United States, Italy and Spain.

Clones were read by immunoSEQ multiplex PCR, and TCRdb kept only the in-frame ones, dropping some. The table shows approximately 220,000 clones, with around nine tenths occurring only once. The V and J ends lost 5 bases and 3 bases, in that order; junction bases with no gene match: 10. Germline assignment: CDR1 SGHVS and CDR2 FNYEAQ. CDR3 length equals 15 residues. J is TRBJ2-7 and V is TRBV7-6; the match to TRBD1 covers 7 bases. This clonotype originated in a man aged 40-49 years with acute or convalescent COVID-19. Sequenced material: peripheral blood. The CDR3, as DNA: TGTGCCAGCAGCCAAAGCCCGGGACAGATCTACGAGCAGTACTTC. It codes for CASSQSPGQIYEQYF. Variable domain in full (rest from reference TRBV7-6 and TRBJ2-7): GAGVSQSPRYKVTKRGQDVALRCDPISGHVSLYWYRQALGQGPEFLTYFNYEAQQDKSGLPNDRFSAERPEGSISTLTIQRTEQRDSAMYRCASSQSPGQIYEQYFGPGTRLTVT.